This entry describes one TCR beta chain. Its specificity is not known. Produced via immunoSEQ multiplex PCR; TCRdb's table is partial and in-frame only. The sample has around 100,000 clones; approximately 90% are singletons. The data derive from a study of PD-1 blockade in classical Hodgkin lymphoma. Study-level findings and limits: TCR diversity rose significantly by C4D1 in CD4+ but not CD8+ cells. The diversity seen at baseline in complete responders resembled that of newly diagnosed patients. With respect to the repertoire differences, their causes, possibly disease activity or prior therapy, remain undefined.

Each patient relapsed following autologous stem cell transplantation, and prior brentuximab vedotin exposure differed. V lost 6 bases to trimming and J lost 3 bases, with 8 bases between them. This CDR3 contains 13 residues. Per the germline V gene, CDR1 is SGHTA and CDR2 is FQGNSA. The TCR originated in a human donor with classical Hodgkin lymphoma. The sample consisted of peripheral blood mononuclear cells (PBMCs), taken before the second cycle of nivolumab. J is TRBJ2-2 and V is TRBV7-2; D uncertain. CDR3 amino acids: CASSYQDTGELFF. The CDR3 DNA sequence: TGTGCCAGCAGTTACCAGGACACCGGGGAGCTGTTTTTT.